Listed below are T cell receptor beta chains from one sample, sequenced in a study of blood T cell repertoires in COVID-19. Assay used: immunoSEQ multiplex PCR; TCRdb lists only in-frame clones, some missing. The repertoire consists of about 260,000 clones, with 88% occurring once and the leading ten covering roughly a tenth. The sample taken for sequencing was peripheral blood. These receptor sequences come from a woman in her seventies with COVID-19, enrolled during active disease. Both conserved end residues are part of each CDR3. The D gene is left open where the match is weak. Expanded clones are given a class, and other clones once, few, many or no size at all.

TRBV6-5,.,TRBJ1-1,.,CASRTPQISNTEAFF,TGTGCCAGTCGAACACCCCAGATTTCGAACACTGAAGCTTTCTTT
TRBV5-1,TRBD2,TRBJ2-1,.,CASSSRTSGEEEQFF,TGCGCCAGCAGCTCGAGGACTAGCGGGGAAGAGGAGCAGTTCTTC
TRBV18,TRBD2,TRBJ2-7,.,CASSPPTGLGYEQYF,TGTGCCAGCTCACCACCGACGGGACTAGGGTACGAGCAGTACTTC
TRBV10-3,.,TRBJ1-2,.,CAIGHPANYGYTF,TGTGCCATCGGACACCCAGCTAACTATGGCTACACCTTC
TRBV5-1,.,TRBJ1-1,.,CASSLGPGQGAEAFF,TGCGCCAGCAGCTTGGGTCCAGGGCAAGGGGCTGAAGCTTTCTTT
TRBV19,TRBD1,TRBJ1-1,.,CASRNQGDGTEAFF,TGTGCCAGTAGAAATCAGGGGGATGGCACTGAAGCTTTCTTT
TRBV28,TRBD2,TRBJ2-7,.,CASSSPGASGRAREQYF,TGTGCCAGCAGTTCGCCTGGGGCTAGCGGGAGGGCCCGGGAGCAGTACTTC
TRBV5-4,TRBD1,TRBJ1-1,.,CASSLQGVATEAFF,TGTGCCAGCAGCTTACAGGGGGTAGCCACTGAAGCTTTCTTT
TRBV6-6,.,TRBJ2-3,.,CASSPVVDTQYF,TGTGCCAGCAGTCCCGTAGTAGATACGCAGTATTTT
TRBV11-2,TRBD2,TRBJ2-1,.,CASSLTSGRIDEQFF,TGTGCCAGCAGCTTGACTAGCGGGAGGATAGATGAGCAGTTCTTC
TRBV3-1/TRBV3-2,.,TRBJ1-2,few,CASSHLINHGYTF,TGTGCCAGCAGCCACCTAATTAACCATGGCTACACCTTC
TRBV18,TRBD1,TRBJ2-1,.,CASSGAGTGGNEQFF,TGTGCCAGCTCGGGGGCCGGGACAGGGGGCAATGAGCAGTTCTTC
TRBV18,TRBD2,TRBJ2-1,.,CASSTLGLLSNEQFF,TGTGCCAGCTCAACCCTGGGACTACTGAGCAATGAGCAGTTCTTC
TRBV10-3,TRBD1,TRBJ1-3,.,CAIATGDGNTIYF,TGTGCCATCGCGACAGGGGACGGAAACACCATATATTTT
TRBV28,TRBD1,TRBJ1-2,.,CASSPGHRGLGYTF,TGTGCCAGCAGTCCCGGACACAGGGGGCTTGGCTACACCTTC
TRBV10-2,.,TRBJ1-5,once,CASSENSRGNQPQHF,TGCGCCAGCAGTGAGAATAGTAGGGGGAATCAGCCCCAGCATTTT
TRBV6-5,TRBD1,TRBJ1-2,.,CASSYRQGANGYTF,TGTGCCAGCAGTTATAGGCAGGGGGCGAATGGCTACACCTTC
TRBV19,.,TRBJ2-2,few,CASSIGRSTGELFF,TGTGCCAGTAGTATTGGGCGTAGCACCGGGGAGCTGTTTTTT
TRBV28,TRBD2,TRBJ2-1,.,CASSSAGLAGNEQFF,TGTGCCAGCAGTTCCGCTGGACTAGCGGGCAATGAGCAGTTCTTC
TRBV4-1,.,TRBJ1-2,once,CASSQGTSYGYTF,TGCGCCAGCAGCCAAGGGACTTCGTATGGCTACACCTTC
TRBV30,.,TRBJ1-6,.,CAWSPLGGGISYNSPLHF,TGTGCCTGGAGCCCCCTTGGGGGGGGCATCTCCTATAATTCACCCCTCCACTTT
TRBV27,.,TRBJ1-3,.,CASSPHSSGNTIYF,TGTGCCAGCAGTCCACACAGCTCTGGAAACACCATATATTTT
TRBV7-9,.,TRBJ1-5,.,CASSLDGGTNQPQHF,TGTGCCAGCAGCTTAGATGGAGGGACCAATCAGCCCCAGCATTTT
TRBV19,TRBD1,TRBJ1-1,.,CASGGQGYTEAFF,TGTGCCAGTGGGGGACAGGGCTACACTGAAGCTTTCTTT
TRBV5-1,TRBD2,TRBJ2-1,.,CASSLGSSGNYNEQFF,TGCGCCAGCAGCTTGGGATCTAGCGGTAACTACAATGAGCAGTTCTTC